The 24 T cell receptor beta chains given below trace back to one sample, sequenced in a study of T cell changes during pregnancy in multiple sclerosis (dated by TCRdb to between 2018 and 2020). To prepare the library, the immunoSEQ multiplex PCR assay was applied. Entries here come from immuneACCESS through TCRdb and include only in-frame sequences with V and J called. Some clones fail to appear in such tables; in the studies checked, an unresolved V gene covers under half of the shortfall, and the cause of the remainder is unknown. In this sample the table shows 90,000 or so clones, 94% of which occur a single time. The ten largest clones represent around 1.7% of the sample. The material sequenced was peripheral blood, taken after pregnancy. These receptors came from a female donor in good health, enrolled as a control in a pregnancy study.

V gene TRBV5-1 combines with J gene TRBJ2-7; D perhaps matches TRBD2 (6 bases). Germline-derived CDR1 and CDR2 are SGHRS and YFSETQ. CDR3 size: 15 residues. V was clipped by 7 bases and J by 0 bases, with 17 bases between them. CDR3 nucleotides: TGCGCCAGCCGAATTTTAGCGGCCCACTCCTACGAGCAGTACTTC. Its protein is CASRILAAHSYEQYF. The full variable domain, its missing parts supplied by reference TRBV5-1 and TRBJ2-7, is KAGVTQTPRYLIKTRGQQVTLSCSPISGHRSVSWYQQTPGQGLQFLFEYFSETQRNKGNFPGRFSGRQFSNSRSEMNVSTLELGDSALYLCASRILAAHSYEQYFGPGTRLTVT.

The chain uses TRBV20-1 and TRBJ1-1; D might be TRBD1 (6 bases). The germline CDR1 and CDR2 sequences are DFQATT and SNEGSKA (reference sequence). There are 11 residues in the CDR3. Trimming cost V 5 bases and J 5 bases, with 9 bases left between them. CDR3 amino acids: CSAHRVTEAFF. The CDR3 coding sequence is TGCAGTGCTCACAGGGTTACTGAAGCTTTCTTT.

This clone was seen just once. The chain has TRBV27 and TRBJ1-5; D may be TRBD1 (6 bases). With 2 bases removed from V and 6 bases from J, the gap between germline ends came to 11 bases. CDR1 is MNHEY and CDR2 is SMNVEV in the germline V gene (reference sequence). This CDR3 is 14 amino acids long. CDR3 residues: CASSLGGGGQPQHF. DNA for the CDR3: TGTGCCAGCAGTTTAGGGGGCGGGGGTCAGCCCCAGCATTTT.

CDR3 in DNA: TGTGCCAGCACCATGGACACCACCAAGACTGAAGCTTTCTTT. Protein: CASTMDTTKTEAFF. This chain connects TRBV2 to TRBJ1-1, with D possibly TRBD1 on 5 matching bases. V was clipped by 7 bases and J by 5 bases, with 17 bases between them. Germline CDR1 SNHLY, CDR2 FYNNEI. The CDR3 extends over 14 amino acids.

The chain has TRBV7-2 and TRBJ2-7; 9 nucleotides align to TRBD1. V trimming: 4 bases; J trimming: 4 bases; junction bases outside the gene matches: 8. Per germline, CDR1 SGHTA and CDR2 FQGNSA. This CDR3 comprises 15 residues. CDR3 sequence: CASSSGTGIWYEQYF. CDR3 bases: TGTGCCAGCAGCTCCGGGACAGGGATCTGGTACGAGCAGTACTTC.

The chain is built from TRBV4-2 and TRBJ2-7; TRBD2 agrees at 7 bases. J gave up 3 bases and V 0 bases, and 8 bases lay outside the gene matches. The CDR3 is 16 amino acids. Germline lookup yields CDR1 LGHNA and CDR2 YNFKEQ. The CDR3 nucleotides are TGTGCCAGCAGCCAAGATAAGGCGGGAGCGATCTACGAGCAGTACTTC. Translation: CASSQDKAGAIYEQYF.

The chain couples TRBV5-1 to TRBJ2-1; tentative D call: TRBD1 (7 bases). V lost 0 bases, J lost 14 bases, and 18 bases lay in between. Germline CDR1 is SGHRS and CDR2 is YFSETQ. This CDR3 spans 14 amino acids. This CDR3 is CASSLDRGHWREFF. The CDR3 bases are TGCGCCAGCAGCTTGGACAGGGGTCATTGGAGGGAGTTCTTC.

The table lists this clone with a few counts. The CDR3 DNA is TGCGCCAGCAGCCAAGATTTGGGAGATGGCTACACCTTC. Encoded protein: CASSQDLGDGYTF. The chain uses TRBV4-1 and TRBJ1-2; D gene ambiguous. Germline V CDR1 and CDR2: MGHRA, YSYEKL. The CDR3 spans 13 residues. V was shortened by 0 bases and J by 6 bases, with 8 bases between the two germline ends.

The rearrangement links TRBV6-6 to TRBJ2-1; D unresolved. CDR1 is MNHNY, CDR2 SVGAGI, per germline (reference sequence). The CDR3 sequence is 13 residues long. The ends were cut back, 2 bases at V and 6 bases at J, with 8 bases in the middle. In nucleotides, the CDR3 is TGTGCCAGCAGTTACCCTCTCCTCAATGAGCAGTTCTTC. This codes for CASSYPLLNEQFF.

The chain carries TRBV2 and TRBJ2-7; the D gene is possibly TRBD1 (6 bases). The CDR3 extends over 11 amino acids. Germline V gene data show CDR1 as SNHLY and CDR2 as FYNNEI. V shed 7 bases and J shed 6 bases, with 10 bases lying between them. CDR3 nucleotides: TGTGCCAGCATGGGGGCTTTCGAGCAGTACTTC. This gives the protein CASMGAFEQYF. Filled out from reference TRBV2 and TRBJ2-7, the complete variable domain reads EPEVTQTPSHQVTQMGQEVILRCVPISNHLYFYWYRQILGQKVEFLVSFYNNEISEKSEIFDDQFSVERPDGSNFTLKIRSTKLEDSAMYFCASMGAFEQYFGPGTRLTVT.

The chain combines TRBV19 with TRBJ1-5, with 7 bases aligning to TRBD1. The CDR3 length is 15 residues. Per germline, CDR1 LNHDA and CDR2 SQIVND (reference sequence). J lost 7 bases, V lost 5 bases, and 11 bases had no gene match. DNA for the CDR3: TGTGCCAGTAGTCCACCACAGGGGTTCAGGCAGCCCCAGCATTTT. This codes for CASSPPQGFRQPQHF.

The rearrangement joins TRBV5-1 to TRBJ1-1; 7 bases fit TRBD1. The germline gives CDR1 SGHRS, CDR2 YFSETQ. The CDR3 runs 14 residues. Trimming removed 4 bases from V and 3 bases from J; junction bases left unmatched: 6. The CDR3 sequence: CASSRGRSDTEAFF. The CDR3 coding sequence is TGCGCCAGCAGCAGGGGGCGGTCCGACACTGAAGCTTTCTTT.

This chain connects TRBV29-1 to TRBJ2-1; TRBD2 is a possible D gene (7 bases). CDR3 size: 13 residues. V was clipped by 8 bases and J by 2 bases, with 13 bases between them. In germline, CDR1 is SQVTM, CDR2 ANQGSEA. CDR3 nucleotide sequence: TGCAGCATGGACAGCGGGACCTACAATGAGCAGTTCTTC. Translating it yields CSMDSGTYNEQFF.

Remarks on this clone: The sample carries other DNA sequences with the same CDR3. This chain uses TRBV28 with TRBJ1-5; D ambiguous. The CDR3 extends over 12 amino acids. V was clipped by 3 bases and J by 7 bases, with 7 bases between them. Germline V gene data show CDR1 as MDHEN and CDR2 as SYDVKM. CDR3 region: CASSLGRQPQHF. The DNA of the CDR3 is TGTGCCAGCAGTTTGGGCAGGCAGCCCCAGCATTTT.

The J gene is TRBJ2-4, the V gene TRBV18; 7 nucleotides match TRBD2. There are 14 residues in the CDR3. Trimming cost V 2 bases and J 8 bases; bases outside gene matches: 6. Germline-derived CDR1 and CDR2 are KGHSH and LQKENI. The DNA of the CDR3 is TGTGCCAGCTCACCAGGAGCGGGAAGCGACATTCAGTACTTC. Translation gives CASSPGAGSDIQYF.

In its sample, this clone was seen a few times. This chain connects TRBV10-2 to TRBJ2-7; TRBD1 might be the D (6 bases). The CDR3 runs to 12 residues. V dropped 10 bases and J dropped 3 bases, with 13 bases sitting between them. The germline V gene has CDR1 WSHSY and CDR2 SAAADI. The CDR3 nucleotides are TGCGCCACCCGGACAGACCACTACGAGCAGTACTTC. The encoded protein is CATRTDHYEQYF.

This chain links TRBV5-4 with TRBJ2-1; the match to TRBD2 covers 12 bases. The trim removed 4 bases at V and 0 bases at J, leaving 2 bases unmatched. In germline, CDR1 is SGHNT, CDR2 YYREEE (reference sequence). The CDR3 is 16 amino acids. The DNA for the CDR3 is TGTGCCAGCAGCCGGACTAGCGGGGACTCCTACAATGAGCAGTTCTTC. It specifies CASSRTSGDSYNEQFF.

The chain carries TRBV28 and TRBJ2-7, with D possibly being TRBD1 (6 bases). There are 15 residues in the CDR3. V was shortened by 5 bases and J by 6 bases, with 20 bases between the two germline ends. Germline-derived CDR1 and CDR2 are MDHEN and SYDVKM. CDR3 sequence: CASSGGQSLFGEQYF. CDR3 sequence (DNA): TGTGCCAGCAGTGGAGGACAGTCCCTATTTGGCGAGCAGTACTTC.

The CDR3 is CASSLPQGTGTREAFF. CDR3 nucleotide sequence: TGTGCCAGCAGTTTACCCCAGGGCACGGGGACTCGTGAAGCTTTCTTT. The rearrangement uses TRBV28 and TRBJ1-1; D perhaps matches TRBD1 (5 bases). Germline-derived CDR1 and CDR2 are MDHEN and SYDVKM. The CDR3 consists of 16 residues. V shed 2 bases and J shed 7 bases, with 20 bases lying between them.

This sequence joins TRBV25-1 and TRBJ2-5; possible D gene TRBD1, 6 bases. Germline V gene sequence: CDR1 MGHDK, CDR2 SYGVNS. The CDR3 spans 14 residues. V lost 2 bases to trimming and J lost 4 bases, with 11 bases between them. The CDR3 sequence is CASSEGGQAETQYF. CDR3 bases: TGTGCCAGCAGTGAAGGGGGCCAAGCAGAGACCCAGTACTTC.

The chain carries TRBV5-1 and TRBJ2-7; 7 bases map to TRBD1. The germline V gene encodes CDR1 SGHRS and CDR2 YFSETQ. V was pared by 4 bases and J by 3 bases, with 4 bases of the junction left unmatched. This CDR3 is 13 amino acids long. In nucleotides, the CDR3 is TGCGCCAGCAGCCTGGGACAGCACTACGAGCAGTACTTC. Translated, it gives CASSLGQHYEQYF.

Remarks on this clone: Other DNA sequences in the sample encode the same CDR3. CDR3 region: CASSRGTSGGTDTQYF. CDR3 in DNA: TGTGCCAGCAGTCGAGGGACTAGCGGAGGCACAGATACGCAGTATTTT. V gene TRBV7-8 combines with J gene TRBJ2-3, with 11 bases fitting TRBD2. CDR3 length equals 16 residues. CDR1 and CDR2 (germline): SGHVS, FQNEAQ. V shed 6 bases, J shed 1 base, and the junction held 6 bases outside the gene matches. Drawing the rest from reference TRBV7-8 and TRBJ2-3, the complete variable domain is GAGVSQSPRYKVAKRGQDVALRCDPISGHVSLFWYQQALGQGPEFLTYFQNEAQLDKSGLPSDRFFAERPEGSVSTLKIQRTQQEDSAVYLCASSRGTSGGTDTQYFGPGTRLTVL.

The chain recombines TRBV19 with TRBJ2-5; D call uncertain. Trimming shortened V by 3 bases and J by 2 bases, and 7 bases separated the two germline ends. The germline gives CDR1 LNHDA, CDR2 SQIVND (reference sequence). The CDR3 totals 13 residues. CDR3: CASSMRLQETQYF. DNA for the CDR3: TGTGCCAGTAGTATGAGGCTTCAAGAGACCCAGTACTTC.

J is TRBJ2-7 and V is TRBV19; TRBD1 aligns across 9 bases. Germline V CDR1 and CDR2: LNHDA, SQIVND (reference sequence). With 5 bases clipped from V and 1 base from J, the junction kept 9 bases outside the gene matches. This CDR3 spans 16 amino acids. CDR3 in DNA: TGTGCCAGTAGTGCCTTGGGACAGGGATTGTCCTACGAGCAGTACTTC. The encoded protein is CASSALGQGLSYEQYF.